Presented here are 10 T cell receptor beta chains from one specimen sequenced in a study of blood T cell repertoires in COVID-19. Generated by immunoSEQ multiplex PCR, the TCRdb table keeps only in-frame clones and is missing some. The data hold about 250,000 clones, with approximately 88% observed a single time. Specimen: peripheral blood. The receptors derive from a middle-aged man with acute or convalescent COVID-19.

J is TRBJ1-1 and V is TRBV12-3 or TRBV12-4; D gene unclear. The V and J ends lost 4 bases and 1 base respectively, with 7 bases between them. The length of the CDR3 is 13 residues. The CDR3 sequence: CASSWTENTEAFF. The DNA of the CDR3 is TGTGCCAGCAGTTGGACTGAGAACACTGAAGCTTTCTTT.

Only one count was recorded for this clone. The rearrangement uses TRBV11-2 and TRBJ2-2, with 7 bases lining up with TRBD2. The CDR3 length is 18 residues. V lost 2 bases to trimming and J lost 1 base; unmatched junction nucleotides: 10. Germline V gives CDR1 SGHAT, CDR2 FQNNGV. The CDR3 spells CASSLLWAGAQNTGELFF. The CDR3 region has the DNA TGTGCCAGCAGCTTACTATGGGCGGGAGCCCAGAACACCGGGGAGCTGTTTTTT.

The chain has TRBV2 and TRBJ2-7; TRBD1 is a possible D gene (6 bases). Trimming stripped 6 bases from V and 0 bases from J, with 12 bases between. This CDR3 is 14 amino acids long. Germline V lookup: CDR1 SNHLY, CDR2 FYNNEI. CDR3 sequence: CASRTRDNSYEQYF. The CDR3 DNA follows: TGTGCCAGCAGGACCCGGGACAACTCCTACGAGCAGTACTTC.

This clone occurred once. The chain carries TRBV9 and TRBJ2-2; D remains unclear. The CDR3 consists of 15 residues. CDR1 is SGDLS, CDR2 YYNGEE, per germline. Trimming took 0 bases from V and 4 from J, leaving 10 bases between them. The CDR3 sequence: CASSVDWAGTGELFF. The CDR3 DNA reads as TGTGCCAGCAGCGTAGACTGGGCCGGCACCGGGGAGCTGTTTTTT.

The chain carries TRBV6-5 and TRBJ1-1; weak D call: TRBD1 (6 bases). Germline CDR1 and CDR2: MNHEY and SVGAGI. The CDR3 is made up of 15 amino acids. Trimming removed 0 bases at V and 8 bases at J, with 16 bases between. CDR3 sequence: CASSYSRGTLSEAFF. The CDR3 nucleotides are TGTGCCAGCAGTTACTCGAGGGGGACCCTTTCAGAAGCTTTCTTT.

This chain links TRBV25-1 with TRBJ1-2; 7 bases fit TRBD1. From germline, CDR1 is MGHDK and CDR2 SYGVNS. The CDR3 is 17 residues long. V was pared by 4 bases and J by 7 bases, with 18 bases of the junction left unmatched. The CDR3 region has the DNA TGTGCCAGCAGTGGAGGAATTAACAGGGGCGGTGTCAGTGGCTACACCTTC. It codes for CASSGGINRGGVSGYTF.

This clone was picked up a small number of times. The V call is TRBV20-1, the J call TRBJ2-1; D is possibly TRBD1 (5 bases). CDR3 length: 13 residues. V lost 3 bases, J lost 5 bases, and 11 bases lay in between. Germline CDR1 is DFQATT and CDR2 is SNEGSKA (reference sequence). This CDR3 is CSASARADNEQFF. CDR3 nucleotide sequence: TGCAGTGCTAGTGCCAGGGCGGACAATGAGCAGTTCTTC.

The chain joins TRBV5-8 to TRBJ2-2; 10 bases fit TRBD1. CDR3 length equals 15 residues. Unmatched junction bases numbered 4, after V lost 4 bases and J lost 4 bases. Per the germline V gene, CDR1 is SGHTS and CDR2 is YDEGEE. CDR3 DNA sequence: TGTGCCAGCAGCACCGGGACAGGGGTCACCGGGGAGCTGTTTTTT. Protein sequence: CASSTGTGVTGELFF.

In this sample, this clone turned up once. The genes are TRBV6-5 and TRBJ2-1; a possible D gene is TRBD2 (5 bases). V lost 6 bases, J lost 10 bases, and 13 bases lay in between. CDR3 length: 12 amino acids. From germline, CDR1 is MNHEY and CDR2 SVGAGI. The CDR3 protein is CASRPLGEEQFF. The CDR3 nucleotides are TGTGCCAGCAGGCCCCTCGGGGAGGAGCAGTTCTTC.

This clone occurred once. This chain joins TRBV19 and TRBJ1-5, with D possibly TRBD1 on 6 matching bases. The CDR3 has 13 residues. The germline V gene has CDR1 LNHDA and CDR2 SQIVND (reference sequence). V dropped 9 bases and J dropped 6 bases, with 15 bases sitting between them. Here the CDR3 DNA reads TGTGCCAGCGGGGAACAGGGCGGTCAGCCCCAGCATTTT. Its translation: CASGEQGGQPQHF.